One and the same sample provided the 2 T cell receptor beta chains below, sequenced in a study of T cells in Graves' hyperthyroidism and ophthalmopathy. The TCR beta CDR3 regions underwent amplification using RNA transcripts as the source. RT-PCR in the first round (using the HTBI primer set) targeted the TCR CDR3. TCRdb processed the multiplex PCR reads anew with MiXCR; each CDR3 protein has one entry. Of about 580,000 distinct CDR3 sequences listed, over 11% are singletons. Sample: blood. The receptors were sampled from a woman in her twenties or thirties with Graves' hyperthyroidism that later progressed to Graves' ophthalmopathy.

The DNA of the CDR3 is TGTGCCAGCAGCCTTAGCGGGGCCAGCACAGATACGCAGTATTTT. This encodes CASSLSGASTDTQYF. The V gene is TRBV14, the J gene TRBJ2-3; 8 bases line up with TRBD2. The V gene end was trimmed by 4 bases and the J gene end by 0 bases; junction bases not matched to a gene: 3. The germline gives CDR1 SGHDN, CDR2 FVKESK. The CDR3 has 15 residues.

This clonotype has more than one count but fewer than ten. The chain employs TRBV10-1 and TRBJ2-1, with 8 bases lining up with TRBD1. The junction had 6 bases not matched to a gene; V was cut back by 5 bases and J by 9 bases. The length of the CDR3 is 13 residues. Germline lookup yields CDR1 WNHNN and CDR2 SYGVQD (reference sequence). CDR3 amino acids: CASSMDRVGEQFF. The CDR3 DNA sequence: TGCGCCAGCAGTATGGACAGGGTCGGTGAGCAGTTCTTC.